A selection of T cell receptor beta chains follows, all from one sample in a study of T cells in Graves' hyperthyroidism and ophthalmopathy. Via MiXCR, TCRdb re-called the multiplex PCR reads, giving one row per CDR3 protein. The data hold under 350,000 distinct CDR3 sequences, with over 15% observed a single time. The sample comprised blood. The receptors stem from a woman aged 55-75 years with Graves' ophthalmopathy. The CDR3 runs from the conserved cysteine through the conserved F or W. Fields, in order: V gene, J gene, D gene, clone size, CDR3 DNA, CDR3 protein. D genes are given only for firm matches. Some rows have no size entry. The others give once, few or many, or a class for an expanded clone.

>TRBV11-1|TRBJ1-1|-|many
TGTGCCAGCAGCCCCAATCGTGGTGGGCGGGACACTGAAGCTTTCTTT
CASSPNRGGRDTEAFF
>TRBV11-3|TRBJ2-5|TRBD2|few
TGTGCCAGCAGCCCCGGACTAGCGGGAGGGCCGGTTGAGACCCAGTACTTC
CASSPGLAGGPVETQYF
>TRBV10-3|TRBJ2-1|TRBD2|many
TGTGCCATCAGTGGGCAGAGCGGGGGGGAGAATGAGCAGTTCTTC
CAISGQSGGENEQFF
>TRBV6-2/TRBV6-3|TRBJ2-1|-|many
TGTGCCAGCAGTTACTCGCCTGTCATAAATGAGCAGTTCTTC
CASSYSPVINEQFF
>TRBV5-4|TRBJ2-3|TRBD1|many
TGTGCCAGCAGCTCGGACAGGGTTGAAGATACGCAGTATTTT
CASSSDRVEDTQYF
>TRBV15|TRBJ2-2|-|-
TGTGCCACCAGCGTGCGGACAGCCAACACCGGGGAGCTGTTTTTT
CATSVRTANTGELFF
>TRBV25-1|TRBJ1-1|-|few
TGTGCCAGCAGTCAGGACGGGAAGAACACTGAAGCTTTCTTT
CASSQDGKNTEAFF
>TRBV4-3|TRBJ2-7|-|many
TGCGCCAGCAGCCAAGAGGTCGACTACGAGCAGTACTTC
CASSQEVDYEQYF
>TRBV27|TRBJ1-1|-|many
TGTGCCACCGGCCCCAAGAACACTGAAGCTTTCTTT
CATGPKNTEAFF
>TRBV5-1|TRBJ2-1|TRBD2|-
TGCGCCAGCAGCTTGGCACTAGCGGGAGCGGTTGAGCAGTTCTTC
CASSLALAGAVEQFF
>TRBV24-1|TRBJ2-7|TRBD1|few
TGTGCCACCAGCGAAGGACAGGGGGCTGTGTACGAGCAGTACTTC
CATSEGQGAVYEQYF
>TRBV6-2/TRBV6-3|TRBJ1-5|-|many
TGTGCCAGCAGTATAGGGGGACCGCGCAGCAATCAGCCCCAGCATTTT
CASSIGGPRSNQPQHF
>TRBV3-1|TRBJ2-3|-|few
TGTGCCAGCAGCCAAGGAGGGAGTTACGGAGATACGCAGTATTTT
CASSQGGSYGDTQYF
>TRBV4-3|TRBJ1-6|-|-
TGCGCCAGCAGCCAAGGCCCTCTGAGGGGCAATAATTCACCCCTCCACTTT
CASSQGPLRGNNSPLHF
>TRBV6-2/TRBV6-3|TRBJ1-2|-|many
TGTGCCAGCAGTTACATCGAGGGCTACACCTTC
CASSYIEGYTF
>TRBV6-2/TRBV6-3|TRBJ2-1|TRBD2|many
TGTGCCAGCAGTTACCTGGGGATCCTAGCGGGGGGCTACAATGAGCAGTTCTTC
CASSYLGILAGGYNEQFF
>TRBV7-2|TRBJ2-1|TRBD1|many
TGTGCCAGCAGCTCCCGGGGGACAGGGGTAAATGAGCAGTTCTTC
CASSSRGTGVNEQFF
>TRBV19|TRBJ2-2|-|-
TGTGCCAGTAGCCCTAGATGGAGCGGAACGAACACCGGGGAGCTGTTTTTT
CASSPRWSGTNTGELFF
>TRBV6-5|TRBJ1-6|-|few
TGTGCCAGCAGTTACGAAGGGGGTAGGGGATCACCCCTCCACTTT
CASSYEGGRGSPLHF
>TRBV3-1|TRBJ2-1|-|many
TGTGCCAGCAGCCAAGACCAGCCCAATGAGCAGTTCTTC
CASSQDQPNEQFF